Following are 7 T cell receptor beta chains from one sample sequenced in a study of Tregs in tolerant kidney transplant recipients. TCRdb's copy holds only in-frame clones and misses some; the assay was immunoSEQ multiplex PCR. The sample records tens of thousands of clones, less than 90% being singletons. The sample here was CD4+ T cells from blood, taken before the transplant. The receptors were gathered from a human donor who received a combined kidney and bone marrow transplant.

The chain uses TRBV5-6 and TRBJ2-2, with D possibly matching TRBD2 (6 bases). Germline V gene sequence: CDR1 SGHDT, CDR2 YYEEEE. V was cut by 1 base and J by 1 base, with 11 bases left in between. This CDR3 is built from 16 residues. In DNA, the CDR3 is TGTGCCAGCAGCTTGTTTCAGGGAGGGAACACCGGGGAGCTGTTTTTT. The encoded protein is CASSLFQGGNTGELFF.

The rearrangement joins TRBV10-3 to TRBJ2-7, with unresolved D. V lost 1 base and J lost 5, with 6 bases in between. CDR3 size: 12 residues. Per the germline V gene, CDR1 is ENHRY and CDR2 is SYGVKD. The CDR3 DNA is TGTGCCATCAGTGAGTACAGAAACGAGCAGTACTTC. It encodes CAISEYRNEQYF.

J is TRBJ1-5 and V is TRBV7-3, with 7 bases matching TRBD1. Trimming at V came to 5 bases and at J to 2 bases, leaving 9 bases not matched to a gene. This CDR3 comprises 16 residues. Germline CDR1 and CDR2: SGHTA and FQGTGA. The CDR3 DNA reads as TGTGCCAGCAGCCTCACGACTGGACAGGGCAATCAGCCCCAGCATTTT. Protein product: CASSLTTGQGNQPQHF. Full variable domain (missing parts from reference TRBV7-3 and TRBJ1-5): GAGVSQTPSNKVTEKGKYVELRCDPISGHTALYWYRQSLGQGPEFLIYFQGTGAADDSGLPNDRFFAVRPEGSVSTLKIQRTERGDSAVYLCASSLTTGQGNQPQHFGDGTRLSIL.

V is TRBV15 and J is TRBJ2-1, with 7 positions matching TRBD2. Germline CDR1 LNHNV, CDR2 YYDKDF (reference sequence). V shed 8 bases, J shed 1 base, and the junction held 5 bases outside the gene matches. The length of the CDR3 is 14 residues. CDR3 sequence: CATGGSKSYNEQFF. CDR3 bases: TGTGCCACCGGCGGGAGTAAATCCTACAATGAGCAGTTCTTC.

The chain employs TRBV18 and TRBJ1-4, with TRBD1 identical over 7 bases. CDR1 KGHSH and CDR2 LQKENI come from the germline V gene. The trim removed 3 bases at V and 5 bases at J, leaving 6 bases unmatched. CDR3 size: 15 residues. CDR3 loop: CASSPSTGPNEKLFF. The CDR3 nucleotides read TGTGCCAGCTCACCGTCGACAGGGCCGAATGAAAAACTGTTTTTT.

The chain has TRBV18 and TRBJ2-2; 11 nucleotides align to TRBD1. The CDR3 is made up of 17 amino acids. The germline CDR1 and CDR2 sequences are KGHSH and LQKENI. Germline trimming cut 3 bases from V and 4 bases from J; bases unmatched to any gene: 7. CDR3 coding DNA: TGTGCCAGCTCACCGCAAGGACAGGGGGCCGGCACCGGGGAGCTGTTTTTT. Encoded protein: CASSPQGQGAGTGELFF.

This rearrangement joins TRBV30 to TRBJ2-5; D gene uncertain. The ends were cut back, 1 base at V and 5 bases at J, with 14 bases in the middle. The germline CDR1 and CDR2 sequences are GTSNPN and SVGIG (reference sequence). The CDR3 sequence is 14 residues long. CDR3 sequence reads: CAWSGSGVGETQYF. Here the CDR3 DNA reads TGTGCCTGGAGTGGATCTGGAGTTGGTGAGACCCAGTACTTC. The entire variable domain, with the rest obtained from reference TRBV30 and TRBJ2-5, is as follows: SQTIHQWPATLVQPVGSPLSLECTVEGTSNPNLYWYRQAAGRGLQLLFYSVGIGQISSEVPQNLSASRPQDRQFILSSKKLLLSDSGFYLCAWSGSGVGETQYFGPGTRLLVL.